These 29 T cell receptor beta chains share one sample of origin, sequenced in a study of T cells in localized non-small cell lung cancer. Assay: immunoSEQ multiplex PCR; the TCRdb copy retains only in-frame clones and omits some. The table records roughly 71,000 clones, approximately 87% of them present only once. Sequences were derived from peripheral blood, sampled before any cancer treatment. Source of these receptors: a male donor at least 60 years old with stage III squamous cell lung carcinoma.

This clone showed up just once. This chain uses TRBV19 with TRBJ1-1; D is undetermined. This CDR3 has 14 amino acids. Deletions cut 6 bases from V and 1 base from J, with 12 bases between. Germline values: CDR1 LNHDA, CDR2 SQIVND (reference sequence). CDR3 residues: CASRTGTANTEAFF. For the CDR3, the DNA is TGTGCCAGTAGGACCGGCACGGCGAACACTGAAGCTTTCTTT.

CDR3 residues: CSAKIGTLNTEAFF. CDR3 nucleotides: TGCAGCGCTAAAATAGGGACATTGAACACTGAAGCTTTCTTT. The chain uses TRBV29-1 and TRBJ1-1; D possibly corresponds to TRBD1 (6 bases). Trimming removed 7 bases at V and 0 bases at J, with 15 bases between. This CDR3 has 14 amino acids. CDR1 is SQVTM, CDR2 ANQGSEA, per germline.

The chain has TRBV4-2 and TRBJ2-1; perhaps TRBD1 as D (6 bases). Germline lookup yields CDR1 LGHNA and CDR2 YNFKEQ. V lost 4 bases to trimming and J lost 4 bases, with 8 bases between them. The CDR3 consists of 13 residues. DNA of the CDR3: TGTGCCAGCAGCCGGGGGCCGTACAATGAGCAGTTCTTC. Translated: CASSRGPYNEQFF.

V and J are TRBV10-3 and TRBJ2-1, with 10 bases aligning to TRBD1. J lost 6 bases, V lost 0 bases, and 5 bases had no gene match. Germline lookup yields CDR1 ENHRY and CDR2 SYGVKD. The CDR3 is 16 amino acids. The CDR3 DNA reads as TGTGCCATCAGTGAGTCCGGGACAGGGGCACCCAATGAGCAGTTCTTC. Encoded protein: CAISESGTGAPNEQFF.

The CDR3 DNA follows: TGTGCCAGCAGCTTGTGGGGGGATGAAAAACTGTTTTTT. Residues: CASSLWGDEKLFF. The chain couples TRBV7-9 to TRBJ1-4; D is possibly TRBD1 (5 bases). The germline gives CDR1 SEHNR, CDR2 FQNEAQ (reference sequence). The CDR3 length is 13 residues. Trimming cost V 3 bases and J 6 bases, with 8 bases left between them.

This chain uses TRBV10-3 with TRBJ2-6; 9 bases match TRBD2. Germline V gives CDR1 ENHRY, CDR2 SYGVKD. V gave up 11 bases and J gave up 4 bases; unmatched junction bases: 12. The CDR3 covers 16 residues. Here the CDR3 reads CASGGGGASGANVLTF. The CDR3 DNA sequence: TGTGCCTCCGGGGGCGGGGGGGCCTCCGGGGCCAACGTCCTGACTTTC.

The chain combines TRBV16 with TRBJ1-1, with a weak D call TRBD1 (6 bases). This CDR3 has 17 residues. The germline V gene encodes CDR1 KGHSY and CDR2 FQNENV. The V end was cut by 2 bases, the J end by 0 bases, with 16 bases between. The CDR3 DNA follows: TGTGCCAGCAGCCAAGTCGGGGGGGCGCGGGTGAACACTGAAGCTTTCTTT. It is translated as CASSQVGGARVNTEAFF.

Concerning this clone itself: Other nucleotide sequences from this sample produce the same CDR3. This rearrangement joins TRBV10-3 to TRBJ2-2; a possible D gene is TRBD2 (6 bases). Trimming took off 3 bases at V and 4 bases at J, with 12 bases between the two ends. Germline V gene sequence: CDR1 ENHRY, CDR2 SYGVKD. The CDR3 covers 15 residues. CDR3 coding DNA: TGTGCCATCAGTGAACGGGGGAGCCCCACCGGGGAGCTGTTTTTT. Amino acids: CAISERGSPTGELFF.

The V gene is TRBV10-3, the J gene TRBJ2-3, with 10 bases fitting TRBD2. The germline CDR1 and CDR2 sequences are ENHRY and SYGVKD. The trim removed 10 bases at V and 5 bases at J, leaving 9 bases unmatched. The CDR3 spans 14 residues. CDR3 in DNA: TGTGCCACCGCAGCGGGGGGGCGGGGAGATACGCAGTATTTT. Its protein product is CATAAGGRGDTQYF.

This clone appeared a single time. The chain links TRBV5-1 to TRBJ1-5; D is possibly TRBD1 (5 bases). The germline CDR1 and CDR2 sequences are SGHRS and YFSETQ. The CDR3 contains 15 residues. The V end was cut by 5 bases, the J end by 5 bases, with 17 bases between. CDR3 protein: CASRPLGGGDQPQHF. CDR3 DNA: TGCGCCAGCAGGCCACTGGGTGGGGGAGATCAGCCCCAGCATTTT.

The chain is built from TRBV2 and TRBJ2-5, with D unclear. V lost 7 bases and J 2 bases, leaving 14 bases between the germline ends. The CDR3 totals 14 residues. CDR1 and CDR2 (germline): SNHLY, FYNNEI. DNA of the CDR3: TGTGCCAGCAAGCCTCAAGTGGGGCAAGAGACCCAGTACTTC. It encodes CASKPQVGQETQYF.

The chain employs TRBV18 and TRBJ2-7; the D gene is possibly TRBD1 (5 bases). Germline assignment: CDR1 KGHSH and CDR2 LQKENI. V was pared by 3 bases and J by 3 bases, with 9 bases between. This CDR3 contains 13 residues. DNA of the CDR3: TGTGCCAGCTCACCTTTAGACAGCTACGAGCAGTACGTC. It encodes CASSPLDSYEQYV.

This sequence joins TRBV5-8 and TRBJ2-7, with no clear D. Per the germline V gene, CDR1 is SGHTS and CDR2 is YDEGEE. The CDR3 runs 15 residues. Trimming stripped 0 bases from V and 3 bases from J, with 13 bases between. The CDR3 nucleotides read TGTGCCAGCAGCTTGGCCCCAGGCCTGAACTACGAGCAGTACGTC. Translating it yields CASSLAPGLNYEQYV.

The chain recombines TRBV5-6 with TRBJ1-1; the match to TRBD1 covers 9 bases. The CDR3 covers 15 residues. CDR1 is SGHDT and CDR2 is YYEEEE in the germline V gene. The V segment lost 5 bases and the J segment 0 bases; nucleotides outside the gene matches: 5. CDR3 residues: CASSRQGELNTEAFF. The CDR3 coding sequence is TGTGCCAGCAGTAGACAGGGGGAATTGAACACTGAAGCTTTCTTT.

J is TRBJ1-5 and V is TRBV2; D not certain. The V end lost 6 bases, the J end lost 2 bases, and 11 bases lay between the germline ends. Germline V gene data show CDR1 as SNHLY and CDR2 as FYNNEI. The CDR3 has 14 residues. The CDR3 sequence: CASRLRAGNQPQHF. The CDR3 DNA reads TGTGCCAGCAGGCTCCGGGCCGGCAATCAGCCCCAGCATTTT.

The rearrangement uses TRBV6-5 and TRBJ2-6, with D perhaps TRBD2 (6 bases). Between the trimmed V and J ends, which lost 5 bases and 2 bases, there was a span of 7 bases. Germline CDR1 and CDR2: MNHEY and SVGAGI. CDR3 size: 14 residues. Written as DNA, the CDR3 is TGTGCCAGCAGTCGGGGGACTGGGGCCAACGTCCTGACTTTC. It is translated as CASSRGTGANVLTF.

The chain is built from TRBV19 and TRBJ2-1; 11 positions agree with TRBD2. The V gene's germline CDR1 is LNHDA and CDR2 SQIVND (reference sequence). The ends lost 10 bases at V and 0 bases at J; junction bases unmatched: 5. This CDR3 spans 15 amino acids. Here the CDR3 reads CATSSGGSSYNEQFF. In nucleotides, the CDR3 is TGTGCCACCTCTAGCGGGGGGAGCTCCTACAATGAGCAGTTCTTC. Drawing the rest from reference TRBV19 and TRBJ2-1, the complete variable domain is DGGITQSPKYLFRKEGQNVTLSCEQNLNHDAMYWYRQDPGQGLRLIYYSQIVNDFQKGDIAEGYSVSREKKESFPLTVTSAQKNPTAFYLCATSSGGSSYNEQFFGPGTRLTVL.

The J gene is TRBJ1-2, the V gene TRBV18, with D hard to call. The ends were cut back, 3 bases at V and 8 bases at J, with 19 bases in the middle. The germline V gene encodes CDR1 KGHSH and CDR2 LQKENI. The CDR3 has 15 amino acids. For the CDR3, the DNA is TGTGCCAGCTCACCCCGGACGGCGGAAGTAGAGGGCTACACCTTC. Translating it yields CASSPRTAEVEGYTF. The variable domain in full, with the rest retrieved from reference TRBV18 and TRBJ1-2, is NAGVMQNPRHLVRRRGQEARLRCSPMKGHSHVYWYRQLPEEGLKFMVYLQKENIIDESGMPKERFSAEFPKEGPSILRIQQVVRGDSAAYFCASSPRTAEVEGYTFGSGTRLTVV.

The chain carries TRBV11-2 and TRBJ2-7, with D tentatively TRBD2 (5 bases). V was shortened by 4 bases and J by 0 bases, with 13 bases between the two germline ends. CDR3 length: 15 residues. Germline CDR1 reads SGHAT; CDR2 reads FQNNGV. Here the CDR3 DNA reads TGTGCCAGCAGCTCGCGCGGAGGTAGCTCCTACGAGCAGTACTTC. Its translation: CASSSRGGSSYEQYF.

This clone turned up a few times. The V call is TRBV6-6, the J call TRBJ1-6; perhaps TRBD1 as D (6 bases). V was clipped by 2 bases and J by 8 bases, with 13 bases between them. This CDR3 is built from 15 residues. Germline loops: CDR1 MNHNY, CDR2 SVGAGI (reference sequence). Here the CDR3 reads CASSYQGQVDSPLHF. CDR3 coding DNA: TGTGCCAGCAGTTACCAGGGACAAGTTGATTCACCCCTCCACTTT.

This clone came up a few times. The V gene is TRBV2, the J gene TRBJ2-1; TRBD1 aligns across 8 bases. The CDR3 totals 16 residues. Germline CDR1 reads SNHLY; CDR2 reads FYNNEI. The V segment lost 8 bases and the J segment 0 bases; nucleotides outside the gene matches: 9. CDR3 residues: CASWAGGGSSYNEQFF. The CDR3 DNA follows: TGTGCCAGCTGGGCAGGGGGCGGTAGCTCCTACAATGAGCAGTTCTTC.

The chain uses TRBV6-6 and TRBJ2-3, with unresolved D. The germline gives CDR1 MNHNY, CDR2 SVGAGI (reference sequence). The CDR3 is 12 amino acids. V gave up 5 bases and J gave up 6 bases, with 9 bases separating them. The CDR3 bases are TGTGCCAGCAGTGCCGTCGGGGATACGCAGTATTTT. As protein: CASSAVGDTQYF.

V is TRBV9 and J is TRBJ2-6; D is unresolved. Germline CDR1 SGDLS, CDR2 YYNGEE. This CDR3 comprises 17 residues. Trimming stripped 3 bases from V and 0 bases from J, with 13 bases between. The CDR3 DNA follows: TGTGCCAGCAGCGCAGTACCAGGATTCTCTGGGGCCAACGTCCTGACTTTC. Protein sequence: CASSAVPGFSGANVLTF.

This chain uses TRBV28 with TRBJ2-5, with D possibly matching TRBD1 (6 bases). CDR1 is MDHEN and CDR2 is SYDVKM in the germline V gene. CDR3 size: 13 residues. Trimming shortened V by 3 bases and J by 9 bases, and 14 bases separated the two germline ends. The CDR3 loop is CASSFSGGPAQYF. CDR3 bases: TGTGCCAGCAGTTTCTCTGGGGGCCCGGCCCAGTACTTC.

The gene calls are TRBV6-1 and TRBJ2-5; no definite D call. Trimming removed 2 bases from V and 2 bases from J, with 9 bases in between. This CDR3 has 14 amino acids. The germline gives CDR1 MNHNS, CDR2 SASEGT. Written as DNA, the CDR3 is TGTGCCAGCAGTGAAACGGCGTTACAAGAGACCCAGTACTTC. The encoded protein is CASSETALQETQYF.

The chain uses TRBV6-6 and TRBJ1-1; D possibly corresponds to TRBD1 (6 bases). Germline V gene data show CDR1 as MNHNY and CDR2 as SVGAGI (reference sequence). Trimming cost V 0 bases and J 6 bases, with 14 bases left between them. The CDR3 sequence is 15 residues long. The CDR3 DNA sequence: TGTGCCAGCAGTTACTCGCGGGGGCAAAGCGCTGAAGCTTTCTTT. Residues: CASSYSRGQSAEAFF.

This chain links TRBV5-6 with TRBJ2-1, with TRBD1 as a possible D gene (6 bases). Trimming shortened V by 0 bases and J by 5 bases, and 6 bases separated the two germline ends. CDR1 SGHDT and CDR2 YYEEEE come from the germline V gene. This CDR3 spans 13 amino acids. The CDR3 protein is CASSLGQDNEQFF. DNA of the CDR3: TGTGCCAGCAGCTTGGGACAGGACAATGAGCAGTTCTTC.

The chain links TRBV20-1 to TRBJ2-3, with unresolved D. Per germline, CDR1 DFQATT and CDR2 SNEGSKA (reference sequence). The CDR3 is made up of 10 amino acids. V lost 4 bases and J lost 4, with 3 bases in between. DNA of the CDR3: TGCAGTGCTAACCCAGATACGCAGTATTTT. It encodes CSANPDTQYF.

The V and J genes are TRBV9 and TRBJ2-3; D call uncertain. This CDR3 is 14 amino acids long. Germline CDR1 is SGDLS and CDR2 is YYNGEE. V lost 5 bases to trimming and J lost 4 bases, with 14 bases between them. CDR3 nucleotide sequence: TGTGCCAGCAGGCTCCCGGGCCGCCCAGATACGCAGTATTTT. The encoded protein is CASRLPGRPDTQYF.